The TCR beta chain described here comes from a study of T-cell reconstitution after alpha-beta-depleted transplantation in children. For TCRbeta, the library was prepared with unique molecular identifiers. One entry per CDR3 protein, called by TCRdb with MiXCR from the PCR reads. The data contain 700,000 to 850,000 distinct CDR3 sequences, 16% of them singletons. The CDR3 length is 16 residues. Germline-derived CDR1 and CDR2 are SEHNR and FQNEAQ (reference sequence). Trimming took 5 bases from V and 0 from J; bases not matched to a gene: 7. This clonotype was seen more than once but under ten times. This receptor was obtained from a male patient aged 10 to 17 who had a stem cell transplant for acute lymphoblastic leukemia, so the T cells may come from the graft donor. The chain carries TRBV7-9 and TRBJ1-3; 7 nucleotides line up with TRBD1. The sample here was PBMCs, mostly from graft donor cells, taken 360 days after TCRalphabeta/CD19-depleted stem cell transplant. The CDR3 spells CASSQGTDLSGNTIYF. CDR3 sequence (DNA): TGTGCCAGCAGCCAAGGGACAGACCTCTCTGGAAACACCATATATTTT.